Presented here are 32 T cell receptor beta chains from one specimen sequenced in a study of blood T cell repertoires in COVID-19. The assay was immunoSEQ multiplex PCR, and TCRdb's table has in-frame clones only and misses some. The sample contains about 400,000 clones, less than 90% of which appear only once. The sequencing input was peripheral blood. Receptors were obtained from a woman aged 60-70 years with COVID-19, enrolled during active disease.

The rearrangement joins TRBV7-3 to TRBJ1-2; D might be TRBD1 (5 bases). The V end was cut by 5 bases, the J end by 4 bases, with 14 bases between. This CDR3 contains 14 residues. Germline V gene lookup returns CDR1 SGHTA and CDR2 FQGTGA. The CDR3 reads CASSGAVLGYGYTF. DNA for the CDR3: TGTGCCAGCAGCGGGGCCGTGCTGGGCTATGGCTACACCTTC.

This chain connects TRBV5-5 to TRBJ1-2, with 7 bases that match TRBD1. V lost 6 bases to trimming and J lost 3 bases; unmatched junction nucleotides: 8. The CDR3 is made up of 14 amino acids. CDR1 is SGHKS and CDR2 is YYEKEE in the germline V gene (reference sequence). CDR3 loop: CASTRDRVYYGYTF. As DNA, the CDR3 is TGTGCCAGCACAAGAGACAGGGTATACTATGGCTACACCTTC.

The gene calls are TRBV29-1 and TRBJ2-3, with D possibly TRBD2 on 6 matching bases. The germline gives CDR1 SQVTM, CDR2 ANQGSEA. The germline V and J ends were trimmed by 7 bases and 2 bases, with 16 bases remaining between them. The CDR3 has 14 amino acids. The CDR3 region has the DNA TGCAGCGCGCGGGGACTCCAACTCACAGATACGCAGTATTTT. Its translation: CSARGLQLTDTQYF.

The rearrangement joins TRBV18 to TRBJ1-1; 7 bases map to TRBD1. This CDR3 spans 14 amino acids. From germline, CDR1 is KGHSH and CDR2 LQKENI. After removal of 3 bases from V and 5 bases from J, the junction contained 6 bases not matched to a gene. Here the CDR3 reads CASSPDRAETEAFF. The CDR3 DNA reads TGTGCCAGCTCACCCGACAGGGCAGAAACTGAAGCTTTCTTT. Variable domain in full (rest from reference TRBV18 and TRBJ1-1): NAGVMQNPRHLVRRRGQEARLRCSPMKGHSHVYWYRQLPEEGLKFMVYLQKENIIDESGMPKERFSAEFPKEGPSILRIQQVVRGDSAAYFCASSPDRAETEAFFGQGTRLTVV.

The CDR3, as DNA: TGTGCCAGTAGTATAGGGGCAAGCCTTAATGAAAAACTGTTTTTT. It codes for CASSIGASLNEKLFF. V gene TRBV19 combines with J gene TRBJ1-4; D remains unclear. V shed 1 base and J shed 4 bases, with 10 bases lying between them. The CDR3 has 15 residues. Germline V CDR1 and CDR2: LNHDA, SQIVND (reference sequence).

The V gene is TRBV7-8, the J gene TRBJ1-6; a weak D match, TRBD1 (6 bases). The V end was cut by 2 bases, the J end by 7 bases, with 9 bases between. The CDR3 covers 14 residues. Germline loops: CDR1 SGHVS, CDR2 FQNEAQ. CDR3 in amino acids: CASSLRDKNSPLHF. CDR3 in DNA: TGTGCCAGCAGCTTAAGGGACAAAAATTCACCCCTCCACTTT.

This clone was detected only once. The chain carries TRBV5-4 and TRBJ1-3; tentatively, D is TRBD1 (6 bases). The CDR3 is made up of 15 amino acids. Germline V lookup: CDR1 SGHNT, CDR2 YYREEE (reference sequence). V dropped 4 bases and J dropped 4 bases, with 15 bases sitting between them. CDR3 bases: TGTGCCAGCAGCAGCTCGGCGGGGGCAGGAAACACCATATATTTT. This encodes CASSSSAGAGNTIYF.

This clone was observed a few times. CDR3 DNA sequence: TGTGCCAGCAGTTTGAGTGGGGGACACGAATATGGGGGCTATGGCTACACCTTC. It yields the protein CASSLSGGHEYGGYGYTF. The chain joins TRBV27 to TRBJ1-2, with TRBD1 as a possible D gene (6 bases). Germline lookup yields CDR1 MNHEY and CDR2 SMNVEV (reference sequence). The CDR3 is 18 residues long. Trimming left V 3 bases short and J 4 bases short, with 24 bases between.

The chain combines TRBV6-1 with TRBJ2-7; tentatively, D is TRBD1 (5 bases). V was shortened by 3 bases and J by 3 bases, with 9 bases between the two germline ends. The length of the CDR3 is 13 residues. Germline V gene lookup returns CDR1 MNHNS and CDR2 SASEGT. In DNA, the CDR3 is TGTGCCAGCAGTGACGAGACAGTCTACGAGCAGTACTTC. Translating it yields CASSDETVYEQYF.

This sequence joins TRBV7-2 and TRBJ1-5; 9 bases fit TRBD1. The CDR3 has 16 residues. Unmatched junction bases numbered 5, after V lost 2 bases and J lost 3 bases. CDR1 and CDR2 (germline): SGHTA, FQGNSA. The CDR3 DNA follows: TGTGCCAGCAGCTTAAGCACAGGGGGCTACAATCAGCCCCAGCATTTT. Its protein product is CASSLSTGGYNQPQHF. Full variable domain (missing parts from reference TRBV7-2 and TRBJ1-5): GAGVSQSPSNKVTEKGKDVELRCDPISGHTALYWYRQSLGQGLEFLIYFQGNSAPDKSGLPSDRFSAERTGGSVSTLTIQRTQQEDSAVYLCASSLSTGGYNQPQHFGDGTRLSIL.

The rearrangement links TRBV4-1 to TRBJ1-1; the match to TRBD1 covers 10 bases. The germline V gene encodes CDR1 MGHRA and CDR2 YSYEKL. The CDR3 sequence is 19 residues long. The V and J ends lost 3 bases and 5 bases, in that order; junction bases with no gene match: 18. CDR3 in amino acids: CASSQGKDWTGGGRTEAFF. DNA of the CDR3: TGCGCCAGCAGCCAGGGGAAGGACTGGACAGGGGGAGGGCGGACTGAAGCTTTCTTT.

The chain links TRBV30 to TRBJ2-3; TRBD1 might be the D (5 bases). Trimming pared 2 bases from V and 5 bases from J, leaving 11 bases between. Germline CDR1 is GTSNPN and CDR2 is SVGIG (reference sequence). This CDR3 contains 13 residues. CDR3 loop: CAWSSDRLDTQYF. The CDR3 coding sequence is TGTGCCTGGAGTTCCGACAGACTAGATACGCAGTATTTT.

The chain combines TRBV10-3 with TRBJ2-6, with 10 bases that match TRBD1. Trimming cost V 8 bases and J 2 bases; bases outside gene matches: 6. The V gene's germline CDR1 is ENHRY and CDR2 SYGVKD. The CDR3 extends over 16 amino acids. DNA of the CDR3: TGTGCCATCCGGAGCGGGACAGGGGCTGGGGCCAACGTCCTGACTTTC. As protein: CAIRSGTGAGANVLTF.

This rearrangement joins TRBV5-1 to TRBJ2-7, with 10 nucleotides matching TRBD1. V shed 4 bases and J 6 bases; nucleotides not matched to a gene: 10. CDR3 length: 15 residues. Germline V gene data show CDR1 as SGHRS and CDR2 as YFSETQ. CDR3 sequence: CASSPLPGQGTEQYF. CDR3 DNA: TGCGCCAGCAGCCCTTTACCGGGACAGGGGACCGAGCAGTACTTC.

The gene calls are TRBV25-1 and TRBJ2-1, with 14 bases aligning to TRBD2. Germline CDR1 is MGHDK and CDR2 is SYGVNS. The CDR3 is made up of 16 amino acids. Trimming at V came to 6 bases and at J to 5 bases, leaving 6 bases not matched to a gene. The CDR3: CASRRLAGGRDNEQFF. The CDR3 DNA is TGTGCCAGCAGGAGACTAGCGGGGGGGCGGGACAATGAGCAGTTCTTC.

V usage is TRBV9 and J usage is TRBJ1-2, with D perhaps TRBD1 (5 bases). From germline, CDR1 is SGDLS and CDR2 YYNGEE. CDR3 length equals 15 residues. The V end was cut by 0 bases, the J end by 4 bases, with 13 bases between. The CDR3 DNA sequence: TGTGCCAGCAGCGTAGATGGACAATCGGCCTATGGCTACACCTTC. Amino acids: CASSVDGQSAYGYTF. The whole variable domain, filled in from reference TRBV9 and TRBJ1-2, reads DSGVTQTPKHLITATGQRVTLRCSPRSGDLSVYWYQQSLDQGLQFLIQYYNGEERAKGNILERFSAQQFPDLHSELNLSSLELGDSALYFCASSVDGQSAYGYTFGSGTRLTVV.

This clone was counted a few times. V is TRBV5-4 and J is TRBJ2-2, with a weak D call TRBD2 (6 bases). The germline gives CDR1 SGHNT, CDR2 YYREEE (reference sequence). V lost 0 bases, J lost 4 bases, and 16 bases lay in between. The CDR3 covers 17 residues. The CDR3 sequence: CASSLGGVGGRTGELFF. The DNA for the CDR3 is TGTGCCAGCAGCTTGGGGGGCGTAGGAGGGCGCACCGGGGAGCTGTTTTTT.

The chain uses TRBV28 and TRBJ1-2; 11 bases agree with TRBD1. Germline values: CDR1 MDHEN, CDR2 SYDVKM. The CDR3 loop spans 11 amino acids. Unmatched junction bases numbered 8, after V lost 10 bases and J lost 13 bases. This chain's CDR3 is CANSDRGQSTF. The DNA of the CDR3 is TGTGCCAACTCGGACAGGGGGCAGAGCACCTTC.

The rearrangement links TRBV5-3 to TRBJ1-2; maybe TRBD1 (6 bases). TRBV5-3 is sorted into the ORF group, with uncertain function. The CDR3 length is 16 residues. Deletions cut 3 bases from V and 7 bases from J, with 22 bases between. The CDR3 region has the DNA TGTGCCAGAAGCTACTTCAGGGGTACGATCATTCGTGGCTACACCTTC. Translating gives CARSYFRGTIIRGYTF.

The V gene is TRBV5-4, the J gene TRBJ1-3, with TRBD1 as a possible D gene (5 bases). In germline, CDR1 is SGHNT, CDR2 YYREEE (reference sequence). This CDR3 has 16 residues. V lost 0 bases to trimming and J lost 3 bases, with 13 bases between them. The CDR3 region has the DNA TGTGCCAGCAGCTTGGACCCGGGGGGTGGTGGAAACACCATATATTTT. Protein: CASSLDPGGGGNTIYF.

The CDR3 nucleotides read TGTGCCAGCAGCTTGGGGTCAGGGGCCTATGGCTACACCTTC. Residues: CASSLGSGAYGYTF. J is TRBJ1-2 and V is TRBV5-6; possibly TRBD1 for D (6 bases). Trimming took 0 bases from V and 4 from J, leaving 10 bases between them. This CDR3 has 14 amino acids. CDR1 and CDR2 from the germline V gene are SGHDT and YYEEEE.

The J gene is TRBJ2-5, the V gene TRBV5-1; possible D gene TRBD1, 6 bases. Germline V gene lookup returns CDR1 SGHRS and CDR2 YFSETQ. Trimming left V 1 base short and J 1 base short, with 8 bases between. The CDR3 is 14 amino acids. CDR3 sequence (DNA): TGCGCCAGCAGCTTGCACAGGGCCCAAGAGACCCAGTACTTC. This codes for CASSLHRAQETQYF.

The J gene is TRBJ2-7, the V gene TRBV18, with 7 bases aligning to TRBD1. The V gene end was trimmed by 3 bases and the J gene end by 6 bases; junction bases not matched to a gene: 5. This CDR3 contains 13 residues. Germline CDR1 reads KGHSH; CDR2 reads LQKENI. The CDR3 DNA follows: TGTGCCAGCTCACCTACGACAGGGATCGAGCAGTACTTC. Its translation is CASSPTTGIEQYF.

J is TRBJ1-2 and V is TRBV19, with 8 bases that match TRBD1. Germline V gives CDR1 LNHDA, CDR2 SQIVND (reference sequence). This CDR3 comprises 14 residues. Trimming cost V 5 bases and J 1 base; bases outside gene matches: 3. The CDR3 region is CASSGDRGNYGYTF. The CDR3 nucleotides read TGTGCCAGTAGTGGCGACAGGGGTAACTATGGCTACACCTTC.

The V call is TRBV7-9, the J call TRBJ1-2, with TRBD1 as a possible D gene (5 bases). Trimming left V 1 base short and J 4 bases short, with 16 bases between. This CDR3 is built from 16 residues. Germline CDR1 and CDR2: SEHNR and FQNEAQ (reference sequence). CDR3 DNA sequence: TGTGCCAGCAGCTTAGATCAGGGCTGGCCTTTCTATGGCTACACCTTC. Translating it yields CASSLDQGWPFYGYTF.

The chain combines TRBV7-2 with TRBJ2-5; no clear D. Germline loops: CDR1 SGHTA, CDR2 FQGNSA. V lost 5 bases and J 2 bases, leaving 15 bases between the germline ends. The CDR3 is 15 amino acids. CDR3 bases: TGTGCCAGCAGCCCCCCTGGGCAGCAGCAAGAGACCCAGTACTTC. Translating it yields CASSPPGQQQETQYF. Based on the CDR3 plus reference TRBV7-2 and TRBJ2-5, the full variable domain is GAGVSQSPSNKVTEKGKDVELRCDPISGHTALYWYRQSLGQGLEFLIYFQGNSAPDKSGLPSDRFSAERTGGSVSTLTIQRTQQEDSAVYLCASSPPGQQQETQYFGPGTRLLVL.

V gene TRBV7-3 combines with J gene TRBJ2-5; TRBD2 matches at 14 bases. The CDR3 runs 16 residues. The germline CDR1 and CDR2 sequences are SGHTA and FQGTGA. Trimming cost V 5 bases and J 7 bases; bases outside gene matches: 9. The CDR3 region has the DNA TGTGCCAGCAGCCCGACTAGCGGGGGGGCCATAGGGACCCAGTACTTC. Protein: CASSPTSGGAIGTQYF.

CDR3 in amino acids: CASSPDSRQFYTF. Written as DNA, the CDR3 is TGTGCCAGCAGCCCCGACAGCCGCCAATTTTACACCTTC. The chain combines TRBV6-5 with TRBJ1-2; D possibly corresponds to TRBD1 (5 bases). V lost 6 bases to trimming and J lost 11 bases, with 19 bases between them. Germline loops: CDR1 MNHEY, CDR2 SVGAGI. This CDR3 has 13 residues.

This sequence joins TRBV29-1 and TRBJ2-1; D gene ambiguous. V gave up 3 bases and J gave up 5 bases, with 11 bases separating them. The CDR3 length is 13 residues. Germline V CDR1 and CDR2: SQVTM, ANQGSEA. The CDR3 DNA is TGCAGCGTTGAGTTTTACGGAGACAATGAGCAGTTCTTC. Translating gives CSVEFYGDNEQFF.

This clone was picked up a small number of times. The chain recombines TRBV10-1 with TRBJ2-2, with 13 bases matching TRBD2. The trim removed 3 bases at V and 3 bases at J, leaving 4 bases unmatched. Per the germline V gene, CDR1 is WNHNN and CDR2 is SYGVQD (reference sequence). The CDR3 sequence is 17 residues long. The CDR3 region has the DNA TGCGCCAGCAGTGATACCGGACTAGCGGGAGACACCGGGGAGCTGTTTTTT. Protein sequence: CASSDTGLAGDTGELFF.

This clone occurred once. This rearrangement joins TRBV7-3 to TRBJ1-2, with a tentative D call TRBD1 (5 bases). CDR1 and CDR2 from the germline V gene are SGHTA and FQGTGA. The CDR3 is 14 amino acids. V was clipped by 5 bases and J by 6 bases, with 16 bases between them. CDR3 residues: CASSPRGDEDGYTF. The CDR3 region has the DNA TGTGCCAGCAGCCCCCGGGGGGATGAGGATGGCTACACCTTC.

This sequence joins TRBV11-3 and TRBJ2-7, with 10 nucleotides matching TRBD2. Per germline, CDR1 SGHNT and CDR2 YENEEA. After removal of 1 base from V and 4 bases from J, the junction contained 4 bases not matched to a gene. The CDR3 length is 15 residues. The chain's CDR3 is CASSLASSGGYEQYF. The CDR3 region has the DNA TGTGCCAGCAGCTTAGCATCTAGCGGGGGTTACGAGCAGTACTTC.